The T cell receptor beta chain under discussion was sequenced for a study of spatial heterogeneity in lung cancer. Overall study context: Unique TCR and UMI combinations averaged more than ten appearances each in raw reads. Study-level results: Ubiquitous, expanded tumor-derived TCRs were more frequently observed in blood at resection than at follow-up.

A unique molecular identifier was attached to every TCR cDNA molecule. One entry per CDR3 protein results from TCRdb running MiXCR on the 5' RACE reads. Altogether about 85,000 distinct CDR3 sequences are present, 15% to 25% being singletons, with the ten largest covering about 6.6%. This clonotype has more than one count but fewer than ten. Its target is not known. The CDR3 extends over 13 amino acids. With V trimmed by 7 bases and J by 6 bases, 5 bases remained unmatched. CDR1 and CDR2 from the germline V gene are ENHRY and SYGVKD. Regarding time point: sample taken at primary tumor resection. Unsorted whole RNA of tumor, nontumor lung or frozen PBMC was sequenced.

The chain links TRBV10-3 to TRBJ1-2; 10 bases match TRBD1. The sample was PBMCs, taken at surgery. This receptor was identified in a male donor with early-stage non-small cell lung cancer. The CDR3 spells CAITTGQGNGYTF. The CDR3 bases are TGTGCCATCACCACGGGACAGGGGAATGGCTACACCTTC.